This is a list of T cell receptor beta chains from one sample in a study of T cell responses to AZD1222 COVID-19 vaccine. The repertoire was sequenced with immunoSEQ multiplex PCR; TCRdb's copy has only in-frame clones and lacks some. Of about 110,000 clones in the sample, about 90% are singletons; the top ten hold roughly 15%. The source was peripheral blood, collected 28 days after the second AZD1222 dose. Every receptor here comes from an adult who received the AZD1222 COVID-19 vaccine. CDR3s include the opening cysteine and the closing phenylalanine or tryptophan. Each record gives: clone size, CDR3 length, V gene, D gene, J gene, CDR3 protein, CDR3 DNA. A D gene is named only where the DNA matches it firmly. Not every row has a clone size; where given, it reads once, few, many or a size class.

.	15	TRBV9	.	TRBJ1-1	CASSPTRGLVTEAFF	TGTGCCAGCAGCCCGACAAGAGGGCTGGTCACTGAAGCTTTCTTT
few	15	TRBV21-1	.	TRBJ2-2	CASSTGTTDTGELFF	TGTGCCAGCAGCACCGGGACTACCGACACCGGGGAGCTGTTTTTT
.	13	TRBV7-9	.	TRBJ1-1	CASSLATEGSAFF	TGTGCCAGCAGCTTAGCGACCGAGGGATCGGCTTTCTTT
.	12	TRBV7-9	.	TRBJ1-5	CASSLGGQPQHF	TGTGCCAGCAGCTTAGGGGGTCAGCCCCAGCATTTT
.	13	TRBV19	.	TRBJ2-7	CASSPRRGYEQYF	TGTGCCAGTAGTCCCCGAAGGGGCTACGAGCAGTACTTC
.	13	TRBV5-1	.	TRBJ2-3	CASFPSGTDTQYF	TGCGCCAGCTTTCCTAGCGGCACAGATACGCAGTATTTT
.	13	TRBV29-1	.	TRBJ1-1	CSVEDKGGTEAFF	TGCAGCGTTGAAGATAAGGGTGGCACTGAAGCTTTCTTT
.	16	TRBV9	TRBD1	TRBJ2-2	CASSKTGTGDTGELFF	TGTGCCAGCAGCAAAACCGGGACAGGGGACACCGGGGAGCTGTTTTTT
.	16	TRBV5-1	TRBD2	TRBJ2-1	CASSSPGLGSYNEQFF	TGCGCCAGCAGCTCCCCCGGACTAGGGTCCTACAATGAGCAGTTCTTC
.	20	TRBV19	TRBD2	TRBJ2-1	CASTARGAKGTSGIYNEQFF	TGTGCCAGTACCGCCCGGGGGGCCAAAGGGACTAGCGGGATCTACAATGAGCAGTTCTTC
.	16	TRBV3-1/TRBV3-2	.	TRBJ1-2	CASSQGFAELSGGYTF	TGTGCCAGCAGCCAAGGATTTGCGGAATTGTCGGGGGGCTACACCTTC
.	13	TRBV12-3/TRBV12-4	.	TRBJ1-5	CASSFTGGGPQHF	TGTGCCAGCAGTTTTACGGGTGGCGGGCCCCAGCATTTT
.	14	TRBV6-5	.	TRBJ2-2	CASRIRRTTGELFF	TGTGCCAGCCGTATAAGGAGAACCACCGGGGAGCTGTTTTTT
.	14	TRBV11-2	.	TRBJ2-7	CASKRDGATYEQYF	TGTGCCAGCAAACGGGACGGGGCCACCTACGAGCAGTACTTC
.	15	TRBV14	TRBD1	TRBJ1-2	CASSQDIWDRVGYTF	TGTGCCAGCAGCCAAGATATTTGGGACAGGGTTGGCTACACCTTC
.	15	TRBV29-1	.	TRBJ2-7	CSVIAPGHFSYEQYF	TGCAGCGTGATAGCCCCGGGACACTTCTCCTACGAGCAGTACTTC
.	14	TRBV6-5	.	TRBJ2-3	CASSPAALGTAQYF	TGTGCCAGCAGTCCAGCTGCCTTAGGGACTGCGCAGTATTTT
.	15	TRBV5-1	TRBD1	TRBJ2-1	CASSLEGGPYNEQFF	TGCGCCAGCAGCTTGGAAGGGGGCCCCTACAATGAGCAGTTCTTC
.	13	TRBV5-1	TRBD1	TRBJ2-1	CATKGTGNGREFF	TGCGCCACCAAAGGGACAGGGAACGGGAGAGAGTTCTTC
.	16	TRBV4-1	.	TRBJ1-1	CASSQGERGPYTEAFF	TGCGCCAGCAGCCAAGGGGAGAGGGGTCCCTACACTGAAGCTTTCTTT
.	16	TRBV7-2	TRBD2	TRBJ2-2	CASSLVAGDITGELFF	TGTGCCAGCAGCTTAGTAGCGGGAGATATCACCGGGGAGCTGTTTTTT
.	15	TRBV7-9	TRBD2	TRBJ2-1	CASSLGREARNEQFF	TGTGCCAGCAGCTTAGGGCGGGAGGCCCGTAATGAGCAGTTCTTC
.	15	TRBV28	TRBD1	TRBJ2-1	CASTLGQVPYNEQFF	TGTGCCAGCACCCTTGGACAGGTACCCTACAATGAGCAGTTCTTC
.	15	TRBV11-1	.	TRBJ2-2	CASSLWGPNTGELFF	TGTGCCAGCAGCTTATGGGGTCCGAACACCGGGGAGCTGTTTTTT
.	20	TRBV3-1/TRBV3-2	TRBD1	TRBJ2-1	CASSPRGRTGAKAGLNEQFF	TGTGCCAGCAGCCCCCGCGGTAGGACAGGGGCGAAGGCGGGTCTCAATGAGCAGTTCTTC
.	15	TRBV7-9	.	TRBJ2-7	CASSPGPSPGSEQYF	TGTGCCAGCAGCCCCGGTCCCTCTCCCGGAAGTGAGCAGTACTTC
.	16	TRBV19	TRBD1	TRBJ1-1	CASSMVQGVLNTEAFF	TGTGCCAGTAGTATGGTCCAGGGGGTACTAAACACTGAAGCTTTCTTT
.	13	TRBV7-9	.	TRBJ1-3	CASSGTSGNTIYF	TGTGCCAGCTCGGGGACCTCTGGAAACACCATATATTTT
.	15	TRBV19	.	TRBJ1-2	CASSIVGRTGYGYTF	TGTGCCAGTAGTATAGTTGGGAGGACCGGCTATGGCTACACCTTC
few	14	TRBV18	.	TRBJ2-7	CASSPPSQAYEQYF	TGTGCCAGCTCACCACCGTCACAGGCCTACGAGCAGTACTTC
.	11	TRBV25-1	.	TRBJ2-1	CASSGYNEQFF	TGTGCCAGCAGTGGCTACAATGAGCAGTTCTTC
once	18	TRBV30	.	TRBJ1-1	CAWSVRTVELLVVTEAFF	TGTGCCTGGAGTGTAAGGACAGTCGAATTACTGGTAGTCACTGAAGCTTTCTTT
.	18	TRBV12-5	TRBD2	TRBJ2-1	CASGLVTELAGDWNEQFF	TGTGCTAGTGGTTTGGTAACAGAGCTAGCGGGGGACTGGAATGAGCAGTTCTTC
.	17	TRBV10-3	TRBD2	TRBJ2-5	CAISEPPSTSGRETQYF	TGTGCCATCAGTGAGCCCCCATCGACTAGCGGGAGGGAGACCCAGTACTTC
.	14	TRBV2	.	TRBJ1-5	CASRTRGTYQPQHF	TGTGCCAGCAGAACCAGGGGAACGTATCAGCCCCAGCATTTT
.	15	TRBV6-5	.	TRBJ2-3	CASSYRGLSTDTQYF	TGTGCCAGCAGTTACCGGGGGCTGAGCACAGATACGCAGTATTTT
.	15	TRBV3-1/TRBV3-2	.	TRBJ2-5	CASSPPGRGRETQYF	TGTGCCAGCAGCCCCCCGGGTAGGGGGAGAGAGACCCAGTACTTC
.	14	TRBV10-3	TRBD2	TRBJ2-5	CAISALGGQETQYF	TGTGCCATCAGTGCCCTCGGGGGGCAAGAGACCCAGTACTTC
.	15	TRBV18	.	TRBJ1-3	CASSPNMDSGNTIYF	TGTGCCAGCTCACCTAACATGGACTCTGGAAACACCATATATTTT
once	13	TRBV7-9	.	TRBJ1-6	CASSLAGDSPLHF	TGTGCCAGCAGCTTGGCAGGGGATTCACCCCTCCACTTT